These T cell receptor beta chains were read from a single sample in a study of shared clonotypes between healthy human individuals. Here immunoSEQ multiplex PCR was the method, and the copy in TCRdb shows in-frame clones only, minus some. The sample has about 2.4 million clones; approximately 93% are singletons. The sequenced sample consisted of naive CD4+ T cells from PBMCs. The receptors derive from a man aged 18 to 29 in good health. Some clones in this sample may be carry-over from other donors' samples. Each CDR3 is given with its conserved first and last residue. A D gene is named only where the DNA matches it firmly. The size field is filled for only some rows; it gives once, few, many or a size class.

>TRBD1|NA|TRBV27|TRBJ2-3
TGTGCCAGCAGTCCCGGACAGGGCTCAGATACGCAGTATTTT
CASSPGQGSDTQYF
>TRBD1|NA|TRBV9|TRBJ2-7
TGTGCCAGCAGCGTAGGACAGGGGGTCTTGGGTTACGAGCAGTACTTC
CASSVGQGVLGYEQYF
>NA|NA|TRBV6-5|TRBJ1-1
TGTGCCAGCAGTTATCTGACAGTTGACACTGAAGCTTTCTTT
CASSYLTVDTEAFF
>TRBD2|NA|TRBV4-2|TRBJ2-3
TGTGCCAGCAGCCAAGAGGTTCGTAGGGAGGGTGGCACAGATACGCAGTATTTT
CASSQEVRREGGTDTQYF
>NA|NA|TRBV29-1|TRBJ2-7
TGCAGCGTTGCTTACAGTAGCTCCTACGAGCAGTACTTC
CSVAYSSSYEQYF
>NA|NA|TRBV5-6|TRBJ1-5
TGTGCCAGCAGCGGGGGAGGGGACAATCAGCCCCAGCATTTT
CASSGGGDNQPQHF
>TRBD2|NA|TRBV28|TRBJ2-5
TGTGCCAGCAGTCTGGGACTAGCGGGAGGGCGAGAGACCCAGTACTTC
CASSLGLAGGRETQYF
>NA|NA|TRBV28|TRBJ2-2
TGTGCCAGCAGATTAGGCGGGGAGCTGTTTTTT
CASRLGGELFF
>NA|NA|TRBV28|TRBJ1-2
TGTGCCAGCAGATATAGGGTCAGGGGTCGCCATGGCTACACCTTC
CASRYRVRGRHGYTF
>NA|NA|TRBV7-2|TRBJ1-1
TGTGCCAGCAGCCCACGGGGGGTACTGAGCGCTGAAGCTTTCTTT
CASSPRGVLSAEAFF
>TRBD1|NA|TRBV7-8|TRBJ2-3
TGTGCCAGCAGCTTTGACAGGGGCACAGATACGCAGTATTTT
CASSFDRGTDTQYF
>NA|NA|TRBV5-1|TRBJ1-1
TGCGCCAGCAGCTGGGAGGGGGAGTCGGGCACTGAAGCTTTCTTT
CASSWEGESGTEAFF
>NA|NA|TRBV5-6|TRBJ2-7
TGTGCCAGCAGCGGAGAAGGGGGGGCCGAGCAGTACTTC
CASSGEGGAEQYF
>NA|NA|TRBV7-9|TRBJ2-5
TGTGCCAGCAGCCCAGGAGGGGGCCGGGAGACCCAGTACTTC
CASSPGGGRETQYF
>NA|NA|TRBV29-1|TRBJ2-1
TGCAGCGTTGTAAGAAATGAGCAGTTCTTC
CSVVRNEQFF
>NA|NA|TRBV9|TRBJ2-5
TGTGCCAGCAGCGTAGCTGGACTTGGAGAGACCCAGTACTTC
CASSVAGLGETQYF
>TRBD2|NA|TRBV10-3|TRBJ2-1
TGTGCCATCAGTGGACGGGGGGCTAGCGGGAACTACGGTGGTGAGCAGTTCTTC
CAISGRGASGNYGGEQFF
>TRBD1|NA|TRBV7-9|TRBJ1-2
TGTGCCAGCAGCTACGGGACAGGGGACGGCGGCTACACCTTC
CASSYGTGDGGYTF
>TRBD2|NA|TRBV7-3|TRBJ2-3
TGTGCCAGCACCCAGGGAGTAGCGGGAGGATTGGATACGCAGTATTTT
CASTQGVAGGLDTQYF
>NA|NA|TRBV28|TRBJ2-2
TGTGCCAGCAGTAGGATCACCGGGGAGCTGTTTTTT
CASSRITGELFF
>NA|NA|TRBV19|TRBJ1-1
TGTGCCAGTAGTATAGTACCAGGCTACACCACTGAAGCTTTCTTT
CASSIVPGYTTEAFF
>TRBD1|NA|TRBV7-9|TRBJ2-7
TGTGCCATTAACAGGGGCCCCTACGAGCAGTACTTC
CAINRGPYEQYF
>TRBD1|once|TRBV9|TRBJ2-5
TGTGCCAGCAGCCCAAAGGGGACAGGGCGAGAGACCCAGTACTTC
CASSPKGTGRETQYF
>TRBD1|NA|TRBV2|TRBJ1-2
TGTGCCAGCAGAGGGACAGGAAGCTATGGCTACACCTTC
CASRGTGSYGYTF
>NA|NA|TRBV7-3|TRBJ2-2
TGTGCCAGCAGCTTTAACACCGGGGAGCTGTTTTTT
CASSFNTGELFF
>TRBD2|NA|TRBV5-1|TRBJ2-1
TGCGCCAGCAGCGCGGGGGGACTAGCGGGACCCAATGAGCAGTTCTTC
CASSAGGLAGPNEQFF
>TRBD2|NA|TRBV5-1|TRBJ2-1
TGCGCCAGCAGCTTTGGGACTAGAAGTACCTACAATGAGCAGTTCTTC
CASSFGTRSTYNEQFF
>TRBD2|NA|TRBV4-1|TRBJ2-5
TGCGCCAGCAGCCAAGATGCGGGCGGGAGGGCGGAGACCCAGTACTTC
CASSQDAGGRAETQYF
>NA|NA|TRBV13|TRBJ2-5
TGTGCCAGCAGCTCCATGGGGGGGCGACCAGACCAAGAGACCCAGTACTTC
CASSSMGGRPDQETQYF